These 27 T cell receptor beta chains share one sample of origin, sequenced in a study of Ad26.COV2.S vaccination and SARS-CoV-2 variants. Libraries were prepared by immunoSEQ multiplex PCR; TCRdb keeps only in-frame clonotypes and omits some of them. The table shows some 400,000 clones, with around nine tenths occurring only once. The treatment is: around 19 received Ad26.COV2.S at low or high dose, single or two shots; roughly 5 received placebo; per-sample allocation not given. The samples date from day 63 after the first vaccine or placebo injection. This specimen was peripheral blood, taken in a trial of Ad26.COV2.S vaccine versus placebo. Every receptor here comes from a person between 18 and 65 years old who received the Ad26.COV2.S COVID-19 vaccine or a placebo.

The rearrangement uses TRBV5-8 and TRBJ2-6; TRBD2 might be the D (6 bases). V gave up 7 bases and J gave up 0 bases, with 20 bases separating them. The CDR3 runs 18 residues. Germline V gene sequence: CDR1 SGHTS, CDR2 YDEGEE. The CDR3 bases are TGTGCCAGCCCCCCGGAGGGGCCCCGTGGCTCTGGGGCCAACGTCCTGACTTTC. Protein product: CASPPEGPRGSGANVLTF. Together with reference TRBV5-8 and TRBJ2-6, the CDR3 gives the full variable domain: EAGVTQSPTHLIKTRGQQATLRCSPISGHTSVYWYQQALGLGLQFLLWYDEGEERNRGNFPPRFSGRQFPNYSSELNVNALELEDSALYLCASPPEGPRGSGANVLTFGAGSRLTVL.

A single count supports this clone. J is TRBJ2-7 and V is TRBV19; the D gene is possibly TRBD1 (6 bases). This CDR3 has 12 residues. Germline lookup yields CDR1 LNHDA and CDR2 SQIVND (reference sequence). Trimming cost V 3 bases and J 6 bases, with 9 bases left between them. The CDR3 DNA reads TGTGCCAGTAGTATTGGGGACACCGAGCAGTACTTC. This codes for CASSIGDTEQYF. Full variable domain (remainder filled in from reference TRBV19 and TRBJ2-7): DGGITQSPKYLFRKEGQNVTLSCEQNLNHDAMYWYRQDPGQGLRLIYYSQIVNDFQKGDIAEGYSVSREKKESFPLTVTSAQKNPTAFYLCASSIGDTEQYFGPGTRLTVT.

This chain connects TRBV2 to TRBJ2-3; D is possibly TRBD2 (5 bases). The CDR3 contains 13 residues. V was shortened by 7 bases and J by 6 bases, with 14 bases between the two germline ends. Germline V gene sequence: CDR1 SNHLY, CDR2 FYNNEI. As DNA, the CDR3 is TGTGCCAGCATAAGCGGCAAGAGGGATACGCAGTATTTT. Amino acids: CASISGKRDTQYF.

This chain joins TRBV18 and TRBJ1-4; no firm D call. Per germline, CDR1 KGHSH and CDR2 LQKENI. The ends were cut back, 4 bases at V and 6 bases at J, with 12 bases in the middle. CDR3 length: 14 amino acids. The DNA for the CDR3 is TGTGCCAGCTCACGAGGGCAGGCAGATGAAAAACTGTTTTTT. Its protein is CASSRGQADEKLFF.

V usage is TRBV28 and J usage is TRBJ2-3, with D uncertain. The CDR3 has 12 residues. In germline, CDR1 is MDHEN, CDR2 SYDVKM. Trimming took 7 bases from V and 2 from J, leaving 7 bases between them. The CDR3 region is CASIGPTDTQYF. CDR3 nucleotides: TGTGCCAGCATAGGACCCACAGATACGCAGTATTTT.

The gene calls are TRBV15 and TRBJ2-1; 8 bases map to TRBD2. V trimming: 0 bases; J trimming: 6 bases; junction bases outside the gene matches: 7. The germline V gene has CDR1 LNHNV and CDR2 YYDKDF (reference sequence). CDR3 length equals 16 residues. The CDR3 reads CATSREQLAVLNEQFF. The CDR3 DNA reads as TGTGCCACCAGCAGAGAACAACTAGCGGTCCTCAATGAGCAGTTCTTC.

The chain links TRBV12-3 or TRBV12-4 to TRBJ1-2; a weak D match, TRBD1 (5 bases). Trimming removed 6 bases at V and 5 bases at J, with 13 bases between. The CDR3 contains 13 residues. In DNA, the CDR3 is TGTGCCAGCAGCCTAGACAGACTGTATGGCTACACCTTC. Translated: CASSLDRLYGYTF.

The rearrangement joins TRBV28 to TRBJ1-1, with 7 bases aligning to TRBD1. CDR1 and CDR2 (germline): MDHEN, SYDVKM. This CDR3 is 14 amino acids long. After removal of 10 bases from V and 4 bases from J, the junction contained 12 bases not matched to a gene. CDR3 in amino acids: CATARDSSATEAFF. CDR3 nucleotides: TGTGCCACCGCCAGGGACAGTTCGGCCACTGAAGCTTTCTTT.

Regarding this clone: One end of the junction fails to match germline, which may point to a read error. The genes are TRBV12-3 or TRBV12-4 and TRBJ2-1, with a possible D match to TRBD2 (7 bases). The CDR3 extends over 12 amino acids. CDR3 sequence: CASSLFRGATLF. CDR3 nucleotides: TGTGCCAGCAGTTTATTTCGGGGGGCGACTCTCTTC.

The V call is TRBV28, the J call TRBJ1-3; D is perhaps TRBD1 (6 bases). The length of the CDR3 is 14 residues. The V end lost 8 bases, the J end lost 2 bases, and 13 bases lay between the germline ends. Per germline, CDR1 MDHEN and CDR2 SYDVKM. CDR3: CASGEQGAGNTIYF. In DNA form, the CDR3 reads TGTGCCAGCGGTGAACAGGGAGCTGGAAACACCATATATTTT.

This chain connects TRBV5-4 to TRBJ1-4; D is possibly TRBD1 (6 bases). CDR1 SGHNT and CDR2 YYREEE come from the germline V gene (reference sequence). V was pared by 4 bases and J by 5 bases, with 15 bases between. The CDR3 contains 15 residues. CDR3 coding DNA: TGTGCCAGCAGCCAACAGGGTAGGAGGAATGAAAAACTGTTTTTT. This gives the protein CASSQQGRRNEKLFF.

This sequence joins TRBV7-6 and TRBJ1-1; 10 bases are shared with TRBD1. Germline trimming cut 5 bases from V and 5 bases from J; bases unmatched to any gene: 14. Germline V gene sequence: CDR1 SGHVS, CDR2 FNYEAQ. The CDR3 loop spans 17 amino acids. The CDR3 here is CASSLNPPGQGSTEAFF. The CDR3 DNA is TGTGCCAGCAGCCTGAACCCACCGGGACAGGGGTCTACTGAAGCTTTCTTT.

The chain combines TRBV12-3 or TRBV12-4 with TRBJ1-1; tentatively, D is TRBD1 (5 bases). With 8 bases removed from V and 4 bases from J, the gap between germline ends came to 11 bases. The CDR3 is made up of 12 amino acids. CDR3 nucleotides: TGTGCCAGCGGGGCTTCGGTCACTGAAGCTTTCTTT. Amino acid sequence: CASGASVTEAFF.

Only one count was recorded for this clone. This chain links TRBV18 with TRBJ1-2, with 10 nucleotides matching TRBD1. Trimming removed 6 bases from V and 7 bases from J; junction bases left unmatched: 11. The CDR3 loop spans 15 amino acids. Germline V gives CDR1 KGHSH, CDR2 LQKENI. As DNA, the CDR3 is TGTGCCAGCTCCCCCATCGGGACAGGGGAAAGTGGCTACACCTTC. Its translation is CASSPIGTGESGYTF. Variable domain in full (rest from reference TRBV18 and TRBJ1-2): NAGVMQNPRHLVRRRGQEARLRCSPMKGHSHVYWYRQLPEEGLKFMVYLQKENIIDESGMPKERFSAEFPKEGPSILRIQQVVRGDSAAYFCASSPIGTGESGYTFGSGTRLTVV.

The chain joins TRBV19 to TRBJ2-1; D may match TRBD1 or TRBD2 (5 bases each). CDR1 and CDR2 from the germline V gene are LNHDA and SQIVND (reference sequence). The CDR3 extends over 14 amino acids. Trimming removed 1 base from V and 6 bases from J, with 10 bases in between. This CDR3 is CASSIGGGFNEQFF. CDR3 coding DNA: TGTGCCAGTAGTATAGGGGGCGGGTTCAATGAGCAGTTCTTC.

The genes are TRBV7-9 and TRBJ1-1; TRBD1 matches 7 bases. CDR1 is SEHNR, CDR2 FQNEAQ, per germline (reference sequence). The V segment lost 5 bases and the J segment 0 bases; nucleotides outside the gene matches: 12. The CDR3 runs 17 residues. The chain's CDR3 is CASSPLGAGGVNTEAFF. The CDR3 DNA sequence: TGTGCCAGCAGCCCCCTGGGGGCAGGGGGGGTGAACACTGAAGCTTTCTTT.

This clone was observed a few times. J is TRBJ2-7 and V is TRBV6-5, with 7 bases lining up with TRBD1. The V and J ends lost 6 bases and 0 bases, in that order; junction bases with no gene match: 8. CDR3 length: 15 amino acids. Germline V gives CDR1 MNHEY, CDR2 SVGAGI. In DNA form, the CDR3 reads TGTGCCAGCAGCCCCCCGAACAGGGGCTCCTACGAGCAGTACTTC. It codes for CASSPPNRGSYEQYF.

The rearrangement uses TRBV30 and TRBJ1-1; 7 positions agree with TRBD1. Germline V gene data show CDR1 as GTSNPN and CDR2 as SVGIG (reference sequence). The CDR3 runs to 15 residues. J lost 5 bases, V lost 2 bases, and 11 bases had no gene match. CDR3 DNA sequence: TGTGCCTGGAGTCCCGTCCGGACAGGAGGGACTGAAGCTTTCTTT. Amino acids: CAWSPVRTGGTEAFF.

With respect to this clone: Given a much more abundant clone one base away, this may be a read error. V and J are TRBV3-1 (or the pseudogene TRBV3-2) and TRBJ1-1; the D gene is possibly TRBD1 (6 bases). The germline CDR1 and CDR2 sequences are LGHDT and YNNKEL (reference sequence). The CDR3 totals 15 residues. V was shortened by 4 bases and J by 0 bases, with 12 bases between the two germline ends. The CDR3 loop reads CASSPGGGLNTEAFF. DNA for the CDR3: TGTGCCAGCAGCCCCGGGGGGGGCCTGAACACTGAAGCTTTCTTT.

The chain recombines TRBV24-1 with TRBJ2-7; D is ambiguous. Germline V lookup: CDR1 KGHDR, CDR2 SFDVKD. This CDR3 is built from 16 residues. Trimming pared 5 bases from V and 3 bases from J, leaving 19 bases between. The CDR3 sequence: CATSAHPGGGVYEQYF. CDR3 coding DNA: TGTGCCACCAGTGCCCATCCGGGTGGCGGTGTCTACGAGCAGTACTTC.

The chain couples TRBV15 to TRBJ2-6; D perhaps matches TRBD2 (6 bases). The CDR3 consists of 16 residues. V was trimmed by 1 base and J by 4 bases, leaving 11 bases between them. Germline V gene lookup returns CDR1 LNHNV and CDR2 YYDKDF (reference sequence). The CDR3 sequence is CATSRGSGTGANVLTF. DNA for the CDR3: TGTGCCACCAGCAGAGGTAGCGGCACCGGGGCCAACGTCCTGACTTTC.

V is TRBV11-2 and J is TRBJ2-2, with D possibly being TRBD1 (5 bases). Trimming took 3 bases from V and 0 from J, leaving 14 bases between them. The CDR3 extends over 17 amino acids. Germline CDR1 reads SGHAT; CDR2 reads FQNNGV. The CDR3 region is CASSFPRGRANTGELFF. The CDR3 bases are TGTGCCAGCAGCTTCCCAAGGGGTAGGGCGAACACCGGGGAGCTGTTTTTT.

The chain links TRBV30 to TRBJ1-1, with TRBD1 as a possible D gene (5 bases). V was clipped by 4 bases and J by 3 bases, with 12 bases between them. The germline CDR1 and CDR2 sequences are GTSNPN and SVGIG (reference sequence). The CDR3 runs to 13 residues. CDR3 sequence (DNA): TGTGCCTGGAAGCTACAGGTCCACACTGAAGCTTTCTTT. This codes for CAWKLQVHTEAFF. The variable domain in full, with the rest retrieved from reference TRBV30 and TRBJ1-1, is SQTIHQWPATLVQPVGSPLSLECTVEGTSNPNLYWYRQAAGRGLQLLFYSVGIGQISSEVPQNLSASRPQDRQFILSSKKLLLSDSGFYLCAWKLQVHTEAFFGQGTRLTVV.

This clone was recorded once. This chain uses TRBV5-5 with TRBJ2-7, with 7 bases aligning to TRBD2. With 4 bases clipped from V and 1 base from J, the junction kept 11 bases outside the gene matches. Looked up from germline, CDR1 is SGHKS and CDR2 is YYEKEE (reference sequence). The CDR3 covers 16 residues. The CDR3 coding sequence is TGTGCCAGCAGCCGTTTTAGTGGGAGGGCTTCCTACGAGCAGTACTTC. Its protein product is CASSRFSGRASYEQYF.

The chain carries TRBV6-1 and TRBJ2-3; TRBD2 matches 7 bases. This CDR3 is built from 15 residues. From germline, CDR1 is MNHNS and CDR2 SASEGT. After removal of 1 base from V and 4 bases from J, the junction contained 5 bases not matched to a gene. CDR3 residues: CASSEEAGSPDTQYF. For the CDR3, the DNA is TGTGCCAGCAGTGAAGAAGCGGGGAGTCCAGATACGCAGTATTTT.

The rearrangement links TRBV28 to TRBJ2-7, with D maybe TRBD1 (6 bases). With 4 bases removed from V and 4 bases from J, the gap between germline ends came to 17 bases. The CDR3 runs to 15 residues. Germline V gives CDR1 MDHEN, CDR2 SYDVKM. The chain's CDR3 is CASSSRQAWEYEQYF. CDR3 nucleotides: TGTGCCAGCAGTTCCAGACAGGCCTGGGAATACGAGCAGTACTTC.

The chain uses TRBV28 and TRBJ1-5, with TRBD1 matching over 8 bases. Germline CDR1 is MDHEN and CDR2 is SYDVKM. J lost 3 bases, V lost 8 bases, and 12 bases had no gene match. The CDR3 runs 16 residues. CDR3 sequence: CASGVGGTGYNQPQHF. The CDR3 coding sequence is TGTGCCAGCGGAGTGGGTGGGACAGGCTACAATCAGCCCCAGCATTTT. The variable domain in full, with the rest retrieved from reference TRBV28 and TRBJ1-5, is DVKVTQSSRYLVKRTGEKVFLECVQDMDHENMFWYRQDPGLGLRLIYFSYDVKMKEKGDIPEGYSVSREKKERFSLILESASTNQTSMYLCASGVGGTGYNQPQHFGDGTRLSIL.